This T cell receptor beta chain was captured by sequencing in a study of tumor-infiltrating lymphocytes in primary liver carcinoma. In the case of this clonotype: What it binds is not known. Its ends do not fully match the called genes, so a read error is possible.

The approximately 17-32 mg bulk tissue piece was not sorted before simultaneous RNA and DNA extraction. Chronic HBV infection was present, with no prior treatment. The authors made TCR beta cDNA from about 500 ng total RNA with a constant-region primer. Generation of the TCR beta libraries relied on three nested multiplex PCR rounds using slightly modified ARM-PCR. The first two PCR rounds used TRBV1-TRBV30 primers with a Cbeta primer, 10 cycles each. Using its own MiXCR run on the multiplex PCR reads, TCRdb lists one record per CDR3 protein. The table includes over 40,000 distinct CDR3 sequences, about 80% detected once. Study-wide points: In tumor-adjacent and tumor-blood pairs, overlap was lower than in tumor region pairs.

Germline V gene data show CDR1 as MNHNS and CDR2 as SASEGT. The CDR3 totals 13 residues. This clonotype was obtained from a man aged 35-49 years with primary liver carcinoma and hepatitis B virus infection. The rearrangement links TRBV6-1 to TRBJ2-5; 12 bases align to TRBD1. Sequences were obtained from liver tumor tissue from sampling region 5. Subset noted: tumor region T5, tumor centre. The CDR3 is CACGTGGRETQYF. Written as DNA, the CDR3 is TGTGCCTGCGGGACAGGGGGCCGGGAGACTCAGTACTTC.